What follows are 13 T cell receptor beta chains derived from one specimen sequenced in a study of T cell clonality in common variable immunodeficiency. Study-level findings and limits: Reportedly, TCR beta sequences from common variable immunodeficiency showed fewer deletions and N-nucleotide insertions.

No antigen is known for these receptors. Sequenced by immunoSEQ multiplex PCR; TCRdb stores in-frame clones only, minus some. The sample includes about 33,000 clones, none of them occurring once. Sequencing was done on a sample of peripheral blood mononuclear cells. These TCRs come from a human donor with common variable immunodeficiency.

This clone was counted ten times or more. The sequenced part of the CDR3 DNA is TGTGCCAGCAGCTTAGCGGGCGGGGGGGCCCTCAATGAG. This encodes CASSLAGGGALNE. The CDR3 in full is CASSLAGGGALNEQFF. V gene TRBV7-8 combines with J gene TRBJ2-1; 9 bases map to TRBD2. The read terminates 3 residues before the CDR3 end, so the remaining end is supplied by the germline J gene. V was pared by 0 bases and J by 6 bases, with 6 bases of the junction left unmatched. The CDR3 sequence is 16 residues long. Germline loops: CDR1 SGHVS, CDR2 FQNEAQ.

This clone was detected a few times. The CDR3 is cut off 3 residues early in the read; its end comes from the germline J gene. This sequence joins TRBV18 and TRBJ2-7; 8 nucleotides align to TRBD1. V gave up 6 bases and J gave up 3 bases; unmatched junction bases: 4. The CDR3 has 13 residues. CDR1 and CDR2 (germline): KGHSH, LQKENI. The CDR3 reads CASSTTGVYEQYF. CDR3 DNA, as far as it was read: TGTGCCAGCTCCACGACAGGGGTCTACGAG.

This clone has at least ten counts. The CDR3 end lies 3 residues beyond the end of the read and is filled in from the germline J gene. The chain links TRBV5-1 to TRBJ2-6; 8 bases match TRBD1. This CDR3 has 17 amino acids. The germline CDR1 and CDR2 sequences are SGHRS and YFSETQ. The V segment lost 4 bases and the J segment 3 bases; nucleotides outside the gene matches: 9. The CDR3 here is CASSPPPGQGGANVLTF. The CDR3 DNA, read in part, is TGCGCCAGCAGCCCACCTCCTGGACAGGGTGGGGCCAACGTC.

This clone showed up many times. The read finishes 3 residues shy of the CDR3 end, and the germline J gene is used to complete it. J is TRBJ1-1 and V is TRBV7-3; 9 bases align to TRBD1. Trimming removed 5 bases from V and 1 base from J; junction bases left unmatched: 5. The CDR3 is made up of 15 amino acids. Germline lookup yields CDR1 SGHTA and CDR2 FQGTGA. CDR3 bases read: TGTGCCAGCAGCCTTACGGGACAGGGGAACACTGAA. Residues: CASSLTGQGNTE. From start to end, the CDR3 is CASSLTGQGNTEAFF.

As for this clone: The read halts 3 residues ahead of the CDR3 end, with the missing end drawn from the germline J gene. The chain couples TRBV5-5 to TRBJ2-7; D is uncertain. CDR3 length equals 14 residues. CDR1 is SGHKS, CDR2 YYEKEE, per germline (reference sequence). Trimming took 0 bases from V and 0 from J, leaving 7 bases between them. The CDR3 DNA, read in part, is TGTGCCAGCAGCTTGGGTTCGGGCTCCTACGAG. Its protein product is CASSLGSGSYE. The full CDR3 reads CASSLGSGSYEQYF.

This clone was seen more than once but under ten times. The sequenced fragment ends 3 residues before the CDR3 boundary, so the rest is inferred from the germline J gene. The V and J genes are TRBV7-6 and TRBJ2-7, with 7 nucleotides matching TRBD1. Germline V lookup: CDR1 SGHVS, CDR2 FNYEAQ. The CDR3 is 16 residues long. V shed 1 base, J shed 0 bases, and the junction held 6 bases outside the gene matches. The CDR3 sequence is CASSLGGGVISYEQYF. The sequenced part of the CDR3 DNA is TGTGCCAGCAGCTTAGGAGGGGGCGTTATCTCCTACGAG.

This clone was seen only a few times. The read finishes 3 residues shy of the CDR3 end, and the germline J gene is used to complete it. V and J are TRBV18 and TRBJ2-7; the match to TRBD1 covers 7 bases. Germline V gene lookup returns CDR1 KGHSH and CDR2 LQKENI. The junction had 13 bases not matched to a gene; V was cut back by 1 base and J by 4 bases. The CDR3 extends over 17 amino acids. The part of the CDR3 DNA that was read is TGTGCCAGCTCACCACTGGGGTACGGGACAGCCTCATACGAG. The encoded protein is CASSPLGYGTASYE. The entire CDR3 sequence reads CASSPLGYGTASYEQYF. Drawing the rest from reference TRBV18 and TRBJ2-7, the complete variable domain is NAGVMQNPRHLVRRRGQEARLRCSPMKGHSHVYWYRQLPEEGLKFMVYLQKENIIDESGMPKERFSAEFPKEGPSILRIQQVVRGDSAAYFCASSPLGYGTASYEQYFGPGTRLTVT.

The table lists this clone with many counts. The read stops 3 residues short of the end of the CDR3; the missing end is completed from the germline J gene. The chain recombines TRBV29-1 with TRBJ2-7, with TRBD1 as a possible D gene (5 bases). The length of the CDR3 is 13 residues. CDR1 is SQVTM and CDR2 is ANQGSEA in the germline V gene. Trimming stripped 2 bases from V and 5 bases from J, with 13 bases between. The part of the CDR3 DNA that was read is TGCAGCGTTGAAAGTACAGGTCCCCACGAG. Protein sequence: CSVESTGPHE. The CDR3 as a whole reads CSVESTGPHEQYF.

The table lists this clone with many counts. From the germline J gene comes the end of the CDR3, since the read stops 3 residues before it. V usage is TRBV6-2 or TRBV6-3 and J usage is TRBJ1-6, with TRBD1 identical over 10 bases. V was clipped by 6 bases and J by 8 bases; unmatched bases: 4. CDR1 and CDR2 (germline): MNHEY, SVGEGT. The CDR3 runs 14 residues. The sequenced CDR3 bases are TGTGCCAGCAGGGGACAGGGGAGCCATTCACCC. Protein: CASRGQGSHSP. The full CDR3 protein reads CASRGQGSHSPLHF.

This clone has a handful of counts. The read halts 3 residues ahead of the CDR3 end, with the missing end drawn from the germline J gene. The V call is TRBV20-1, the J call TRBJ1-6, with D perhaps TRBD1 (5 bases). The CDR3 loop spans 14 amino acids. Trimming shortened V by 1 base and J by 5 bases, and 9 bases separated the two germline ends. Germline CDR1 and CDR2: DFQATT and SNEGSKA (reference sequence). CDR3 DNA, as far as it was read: TGCAGTGCTAGAGCCACAGGTGATAATTCACCC. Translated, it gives CSARATGDNSP. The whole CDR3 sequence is CSARATGDNSPLHF.

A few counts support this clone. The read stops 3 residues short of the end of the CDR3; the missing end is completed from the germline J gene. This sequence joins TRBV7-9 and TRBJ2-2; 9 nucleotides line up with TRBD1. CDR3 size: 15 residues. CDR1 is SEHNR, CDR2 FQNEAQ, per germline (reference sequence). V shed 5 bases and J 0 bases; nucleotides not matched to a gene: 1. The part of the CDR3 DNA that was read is TGTGCCAGCAGCGGGGACAGGGCGAACACCGGGGAG. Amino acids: CASSGDRANTGE. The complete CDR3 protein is CASSGDRANTGELFF.

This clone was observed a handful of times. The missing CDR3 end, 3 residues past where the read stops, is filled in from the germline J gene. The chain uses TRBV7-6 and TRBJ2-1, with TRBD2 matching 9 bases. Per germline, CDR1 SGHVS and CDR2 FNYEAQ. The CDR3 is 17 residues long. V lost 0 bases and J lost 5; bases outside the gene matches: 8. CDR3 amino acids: CASSLARSGGSDNEQFF. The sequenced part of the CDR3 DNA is TGTGCCAGCAGCTTAGCGCGGAGCGGGGGGTCCGACAATGAG.

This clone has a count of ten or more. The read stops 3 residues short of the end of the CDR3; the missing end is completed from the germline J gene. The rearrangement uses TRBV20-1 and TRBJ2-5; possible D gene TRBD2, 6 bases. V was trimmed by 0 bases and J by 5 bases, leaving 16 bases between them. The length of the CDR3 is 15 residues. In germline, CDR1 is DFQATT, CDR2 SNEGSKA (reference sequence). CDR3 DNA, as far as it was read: TGCAGTGCTAGAGATACGGGGGACTTCCGGGAGACC. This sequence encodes CSARDTGDFRET. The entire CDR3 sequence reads CSARDTGDFRETQYF.